This is a list of T cell receptor beta chains from one sample in a study of CD8+CD57+ T cells in acquired aplastic anemia. A single record per CDR3 protein comes from TCRdb applying MiXCR to the reads. This table has 150,000 to 200,000 distinct CDR3 sequences, 40% to 50% appearing once. The material sequenced was sorted CD4+, CD8+, or CD8+CD57+ T cells (not recorded which) from PBMCs. The receptors stem from a human donor in good health. The CDR3 runs from the conserved cysteine through the conserved F or W.

v_gene	j_gene	CDR3aa
TRBV11-2	TRBJ1-2	CASSQGADYGYTF
TRBV11-2	TRBJ2-3	CASSLGGLAGGKTDTQYF
TRBV7-9	TRBJ1-1	CASSLETGAEAFF
TRBV10-3	TRBJ2-1	CASRLYPGSGLNEQFF
TRBV7-8	TRBJ1-5	CASSRLSSGMRQPQHF
TRBV25-1	TRBJ1-1	CASSAKFGSADTEAFF
TRBV27	TRBJ2-7	CATRTGQYEQYF
TRBV19	TRBJ2-1	CASSWASGPNEQFF
TRBV15	TRBJ2-1	CATSRGGGQTYNEQFF
TRBV9	TRBJ2-5	CASSPGQDTIQETQYF
TRBV7-9	TRBJ1-3	CASSLELLSGNTIYF
TRBV10-3	TRBJ1-5	CAISPGQDKDQPQHF
TRBV19	TRBJ2-1	CASSIRDYNEQFF
TRBV18	TRBJ2-1	CASSPGSGREQFF
TRBV11-2	TRBJ1-1	CASSPGLGETGFIAWAFF
TRBV19	TRBJ1-4	CASSIASQGQEKLFF
TRBV15	TRBJ1-4	CATSPQGQGVRKLFF
TRBV3-1	TRBJ2-3	CASSSRTDTQYF
TRBV9	TRBJ1-6	CASSVAVWEGAGNSPLHF
TRBV6-5	TRBJ1-4	CASSSGTGSEKLFF
TRBV25-1	TRBJ1-5	CASSAPGGMDNQPQHF
TRBV15	TRBJ2-7	CATSRGGGEQYF
TRBV15	TRBJ1-6	CATSRGRHSPLHF
TRBV11-2	TRBJ2-3	CASSGRTSGPVAPDTQYF
TRBV2	TRBJ1-6	CASSEGRSQHSPLHF
TRBV24-1	TRBJ1-3	CAKRWNTIYF
TRBV9	TRBJ2-7	CASSVGDHGTSGVYEQYF
TRBV2	TRBJ1-1	CASSRATEAFF
TRBV5-1	TRBJ2-5	CASSPGQGRGETQYF
TRBV20-1	TRBJ1-6	CSALGRGRGSPLHF
TRBV7-2	TRBJ2-3	CASSLSLAADTQYF
TRBV4-1	TRBJ2-5	CASSQVGRGGVRQETQYF
TRBV29-1	TRBJ2-1	CSVGNSYNEQFF
TRBV25-1	TRBJ1-5	CASSEGDNQPQHF
TRBV20-1	TRBJ1-5	CSARGGDWAGEVQPQHF
TRBV25-1	TRBJ2-1	CASSASGGYNEQFF
TRBV7-2	TRBJ1-1	CASSLRTETNTEAFF
TRBV6-4	TRBJ1-1	CASSNRQGHTEAFF
TRBV27	TRBJ2-1	CASSRLAGYQQFF
TRBV7-3	TRBJ1-6	CASSPAPNSPLHF
TRBV9	TRBJ2-2	CASSVKPSNTGELFF
TRBV12-3/TRBV12-4	TRBJ2-7	CASSTSGTVSYEQYF
TRBV5-1	TRBJ2-7	CASSLQGQGYEQYF
TRBV12-3/TRBV12-4	TRBJ2-1	CASSLGVRRYNEQFF
TRBV10-3	TRBJ2-6	CAISGRGQGAAGANVLTF
TRBV28	TRBJ2-5	CASSFQLAGLGETQYF
TRBV11-1	TRBJ2-1	CASSLADSGREDEQFF
TRBV5-1	TRBJ1-6	CASSRETSTNSPLHF
TRBV7-9	TRBJ1-3	CASSLATGNTIYF
TRBV10-3	TRBJ2-1	CAISGDNEQFF